The rows below give T cell receptor beta chains drawn from one sample of a study of CD4 T cells in relation to SARS-CoV-2 and coronaviruses. Libraries were prepared by immunoSEQ multiplex PCR; TCRdb keeps only in-frame clonotypes and omits some of them. The data contain tens of thousands of clones, about 81% of them seen just once; the ten biggest clones take up roughly 12%. Which antigens these TCRs recognize remains unknown. Sequences were obtained from CD4+ T cells from PBMCs, cultured in vitro. These receptors all stem from a human donor in good health. CDR3s include the opening cysteine and the closing phenylalanine or tryptophan. The order of the fields is J gene, D gene, clone size, V gene, CDR3 DNA, CDR3 protein. A D gene is named only where the DNA matches it firmly. Not all rows give a size; the values are once, few, many and, for expanded clones, a class.

TRBJ2-7,.,.,TRBV12-2,TGTGCAAGTCGCTCTGACCCATCCTGGGTTTCCGAGCAGTACTTC,CASRSDPSWVSEQYF
TRBJ2-5,.,.,TRBV11-3,TGTGCCAGCAGCTTAGGTCGCAGAGAGACCCAGTACTTC,CASSLGRRETQYF
TRBJ2-5,.,.,TRBV5-1,TGCGCCAGCAGCTTGGTCGGGCTCATAGGCCAAGAGACCCAGTACTTC,CASSLVGLIGQETQYF
TRBJ1-6,.,.,TRBV11-2,TGTGCCAGCAGCTTCCGGGACCGTCGCTCCTATAATTCACCCCTCCACTTT,CASSFRDRRSYNSPLHF
TRBJ2-1,.,.,TRBV10-1,TGCGCCAGCAGCTTCCGGGACCCAAGGTTCAATGAGCAGTTCTTC,CASSFRDPRFNEQFF
TRBJ1-1,.,.,TRBV3-1/TRBV3-2,TGTGCCAGCAGCCGACTCGGGACCGCAGCCGCCGAAGCTTTCTTT,CASSRLGTAAAEAFF
TRBJ1-6,.,.,TRBV5-6,TGTGCCAGCAACCAGAGACGGTTCTATAATTCACCCCTCCACTTT,CASNQRRFYNSPLHF
TRBJ2-1,.,.,TRBV15,TGTGCCACCAGCAGAGATCCCTCCCCCCAGGGGTTAAGGGACAATGAGCAGTTCTTC,CATSRDPSPQGLRDNEQFF
TRBJ2-1,TRBD2,.,TRBV24-1,TGTGCCACCAGTGACCATAGGGTGTCGGGAGGGCCTTACAATGAGCAGTTCTTC,CATSDHRVSGGPYNEQFF
TRBJ2-1,.,once,TRBV19,TGTGCCAGTAGCCCCCCCGGGACAAGTGAGCAGTTCTTC,CASSPPGTSEQFF
TRBJ2-3,TRBD1,.,TRBV24-1,TGTGCCTCTAGAGGGGGCAGAAGCACAGATACGCAGTATTTT,CASRGGRSTDTQYF
TRBJ1-2,.,.,TRBV2,TGTGCCAGCGGCAGCGGCTACACCTTC,CASGSGYTF
TRBJ2-1,.,.,TRBV11-1,TGTGCCAGCAGCTCCCAGAGCTCCTACAATGAGCAGTTCTTC,CASSSQSSYNEQFF
TRBJ2-7,TRBD1,.,TRBV2,TGTGCCAGCAGTCCGGACAGGAGGTTAGACGAGCAGTACTTC,CASSPDRRLDEQYF
TRBJ1-5,TRBD1,once,TRBV5-1,TGCGCCAGCAGCGGGGACAGAGATCAGCCCCAGCATTTT,CASSGDRDQPQHF
TRBJ2-3,.,few,TRBV19,TGTGCCAGTAGTATGGACTTGAGCACAGATACGCAGTATTTT,CASSMDLSTDTQYF
TRBJ2-5,TRBD2,.,TRBV2,TGTGCCAGCATTAGTGCTAGCGGGAAAGAGACCCAGTACTTC,CASISASGKETQYF
TRBJ2-7,.,few,TRBV5-6,TGTGCCAGCAGCTCGAGCTCCTACGAGCAGTACTTC,CASSSSSYEQYF
TRBJ1-2,.,.,TRBV7-9,TGTGCCAGCAGCTTGCCAGGGAACTATGGCTACACCTTC,CASSLPGNYGYTF
TRBJ2-7,.,.,TRBV28,TGTGCCAGCATCTTCTCCAGCTCCTACGAGCAGTACTTC,CASIFSSSYEQYF
TRBJ1-5,TRBD1,.,TRBV7-9,TGTGCCAGCAGCTTTTCAGGGGGTGGTCAGCCCCAGCATTTT,CASSFSGGGQPQHF
TRBJ1-6,.,.,TRBV5-1,TGCGCCAGCAGCCTGACAGGTTTTGATAATTCACCCCTCCACTTT,CASSLTGFDNSPLHF
TRBJ2-7,.,few,TRBV7-6,TGTGCCAGCAGCCCCGCACCCCTACCAGCCTACGAGCAGTACTTC,CASSPAPLPAYEQYF
TRBJ2-3,.,few,TRBV5-1,TGCGCCAGCAGCTTGGCGGCGGGGTGGTCAGATACGCAGTATTTT,CASSLAAGWSDTQYF
TRBJ1-1,.,once,TRBV28,TGTGCCAGCAGTCCCCATGGGCAGGGGAACACTGAAGCTTTCTTT,CASSPHGQGNTEAFF
TRBJ1-2,.,.,TRBV15,TGTGCCACCAGCAGAGATAGCGGTGGCTACACCTTC,CATSRDSGGYTF
TRBJ2-3,.,.,TRBV20-1,TGCAGTGCTGGAGATACGCAGTATTTT,CSAGDTQYF
TRBJ2-1,.,.,TRBV4-2,TGTGCCAGCAGCCAAGATAGGGGACTCTCCTACAATGAGCAGTTCTTC,CASSQDRGLSYNEQFF
TRBJ1-2,.,.,TRBV6-5,TGTGCCAGCAGCCCAAGACGGACGACTAACTATGGCTACACCTTC,CASSPRRTTNYGYTF
TRBJ1-2,TRBD1,.,TRBV3-1/TRBV3-2,TGTGCCAGCAGCCCTGGACAGGGGTCCTCATATGGCTACACCTTC,CASSPGQGSSYGYTF
TRBJ1-1,.,few,TRBV6-5,TGTGCCAGCAGGGGATACACTGAAGCTTTCTTT,CASRGYTEAFF
TRBJ2-1,.,.,TRBV12-2,TGTGCAAGTCGCTTAGAATACCGGGACTCTCGGGGCAATGAGCAGTTCTTC,CASRLEYRDSRGNEQFF
TRBJ2-7,.,few,TRBV12-3/TRBV12-4,TGTGCCAGCAGCCAACCGGGGGGCAACGAGCAGTACTTC,CASSQPGGNEQYF
TRBJ1-5,.,.,TRBV10-3,TGTGCCATCAGTGAGTCGAGGGGCAGGAGCTCAGCCAGCAATCAGCCCCAGCATTTT,CAISESRGRSSASNQPQHF
TRBJ1-2,.,few,TRBV27,TGTGCCAGCAGTAGGGCTGGACCATATGGCTACACCTTC,CASSRAGPYGYTF
TRBJ2-1,.,.,TRBV13,TGTGCCAGCAGCTTAGATGGCCTGGCGAATGAGCAGTTCTTC,CASSLDGLANEQFF
TRBJ2-1,.,.,TRBV28,TGTGCCAGCAGTTTAGCGGCCTACAATGAGCAGTTCTTC,CASSLAAYNEQFF
TRBJ1-6,.,few,TRBV10-3,TGTGCCATCAGTGGACAGGAAAATTCACCCCTCCACTTT,CAISGQENSPLHF
TRBJ2-7,.,few,TRBV25-1,TGTGCCAGCAGTGGACAGCGTTCTAGACCTGGGTCCTACGAGCAGTACTTC,CASSGQRSRPGSYEQYF
TRBJ2-7,.,.,TRBV5-1,TGCGCCAGCAGCTTGGGGACTACCTCCGGGGGCGAGCAGTACTTC,CASSLGTTSGGEQYF
TRBJ1-2,.,.,TRBV6-1,TGTGCCAGCAGTGAAGCAGGGAACTATGGCTACACCTTC,CASSEAGNYGYTF
TRBJ2-1,TRBD2,.,TRBV30,TGTGCCTGGAGTCCAGCGTGGAGGACTAGCGGATACAATGAGCAGTTCTTC,CAWSPAWRTSGYNEQFF
TRBJ2-7,.,.,TRBV6-1,TGTGCCAGCAGTGAAGCGCAGACTACGGGGAATTACTTC,CASSEAQTTGNYF
TRBJ1-4,.,once,TRBV18,TGTGCCAGCTCCGAAAAAGTTAATGAAAAACTGTTTTTT,CASSEKVNEKLFF
TRBJ1-5,.,.,TRBV5-1,TGCGCCAGCAGCACCATGACGGGCAATCAGCCCCAGCATTTT,CASSTMTGNQPQHF
TRBJ1-5,.,.,TRBV19,TGTGCCAGCGTTGTTTACACCCCGAGAGGTAGCAATCAGCCCCAGCATTTT,CASVVYTPRGSNQPQHF
TRBJ2-3,.,.,TRBV5-1,TGCGCCAGCAGCTTGGTCCAGCTTGAGGATACGCAGTATTTT,CASSLVQLEDTQYF
TRBJ1-5,.,once,TRBV3-1/TRBV3-2,TGTGCCAGCAGCCCAACCGCGTTCGGTGGCAATCAGCCCCAGCATTTT,CASSPTAFGGNQPQHF
TRBJ2-2,.,.,TRBV6-1,TGTGCCAGCAGTGAGCCAGGGAGTGGCGGGGAGCTGTTTTTT,CASSEPGSGGELFF
TRBJ2-7,.,.,TRBV19,TGTGCCAGTACTGGCCCGGGCGGGGACCGCTACGAGCAGTACTTC,CASTGPGGDRYEQYF
TRBJ1-1,TRBD1,.,TRBV10-3,TGTGCCATCAGTGGTCCGGAACAGGGGGAAGCTTTCTTT,CAISGPEQGEAFF
TRBJ2-5,.,.,TRBV28,TGTGCCAGCAGTTCCGGTTTGAGGGACCGCAAAGGGACCCAGTACTTC,CASSSGLRDRKGTQYF
TRBJ2-2,.,.,TRBV11-2,TGTGCCAGCTACTCTCGCGAGGGAGCGCGGAACACCGGGGAGCTGTTTTTT,CASYSREGARNTGELFF
TRBJ1-5,.,few,TRBV9,TGTGCCAGCAGTGAAGGGACGATAGGCAATCAGCCCCAGCATTTT,CASSEGTIGNQPQHF
TRBJ2-1,.,.,TRBV20-1,TGCAGTGCTAGTATCACGGCAAGCGGGGAGCAGTTCTTC,CSASITASGEQFF
TRBJ1-1,.,.,TRBV13,TGTGCCAGCAGCCCCCAGACGGGGAGGAACACTGAAGCTTTCTTT,CASSPQTGRNTEAFF
TRBJ2-1,TRBD2,.,TRBV11-3,TGTGCCAGCAGCTTAGGGGTAGCGGGAGGCTTCGATGAGCAGTTCTTC,CASSLGVAGGFDEQFF
TRBJ1-1,.,.,TRBV29-1,TGCAGCGTTAGAGGGGGGAACACTGAAGCTTTCTTT,CSVRGGNTEAFF
TRBJ2-7,.,.,TRBV14,TGTGCCAGCAGCCAAGGACCTCAAACACCCCGGCAGTACTTC,CASSQGPQTPRQYF
TRBJ2-5,.,.,TRBV28,TGTGCCAGCAGTTTCTGGACAGCCGGAGAAGAGACCCAGTACTTC,CASSFWTAGEETQYF